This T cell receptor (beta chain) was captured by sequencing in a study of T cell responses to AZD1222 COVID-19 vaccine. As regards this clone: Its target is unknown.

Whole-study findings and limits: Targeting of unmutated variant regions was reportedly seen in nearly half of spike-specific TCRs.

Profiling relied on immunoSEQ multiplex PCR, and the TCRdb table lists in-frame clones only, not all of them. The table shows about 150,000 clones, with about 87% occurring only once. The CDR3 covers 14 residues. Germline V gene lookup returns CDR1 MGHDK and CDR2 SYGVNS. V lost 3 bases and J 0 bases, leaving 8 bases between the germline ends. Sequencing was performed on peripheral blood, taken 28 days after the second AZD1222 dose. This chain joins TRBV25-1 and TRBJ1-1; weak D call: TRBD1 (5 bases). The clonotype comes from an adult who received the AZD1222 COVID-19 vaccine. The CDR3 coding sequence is TGTGCCAGCAGTGAGACAGCCATGAACACTGAAGCTTTCTTT. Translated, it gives CASSETAMNTEAFF.